A selection of T cell receptor beta chains follows, all from one sample in a study of Ad26.COV2.S vaccination and SARS-CoV-2 variants. TCRdb's copy holds only in-frame clones and misses some; the assay was immunoSEQ multiplex PCR. This table holds fewer than 500,000 clones, roughly 89% found once. Specimen: peripheral blood, collected in a trial of Ad26.COV2.S vaccine versus placebo. The receptors were gathered from a person between 18 and 60 years old who received the Ad26.COV2.S COVID-19 vaccine or a placebo. CDR3s include the opening cysteine and the closing phenylalanine or tryptophan. D genes are given only for firm matches. Not all rows give a size; the values are once, few, many and, for expanded clones, a class.

d_call j_call clone_size v_call cdr3_nt cdr3_aa
NA TRBJ2-5 NA TRBV5-6 TGTGCCAGCAGCTTGGAGGGGTTCCAAGAGACCCAGTACTTC CASSLEGFQETQYF
NA TRBJ2-1 NA TRBV10-3 TGTGCCATCAGTGGGGGGGCTTCCTACAATGAGCAGTTCTTC CAISGGASYNEQFF
NA TRBJ2-7 NA TRBV7-9 TGTGCCAGCAGCAAGCACGGTGAAATCTACGAGCAGTACTTC CASSKHGEIYEQYF
TRBD1 TRBJ1-2 NA TRBV9 TGTGCCAGCAGCGTAGAGAACAGGGGGCTGGGTGGCTACACCTTC CASSVENRGLGGYTF
NA TRBJ2-5 NA TRBV16 TGTGCCAGCAGCCCCTTGGACAGCACAACGGGGGAGACCCAGTACTTC CASSPLDSTTGETQYF
TRBD2 TRBJ2-5 once TRBV25-1 TGTGCCAGCAGTGAATATCCAGCGGGGGCAGAGACCCAGTACTTC CASSEYPAGAETQYF
NA TRBJ2-3 once TRBV4-2 TGTGCCAGCAGCCAAGTAAGTGGGAGATCGACAGATACGCAGTATTTT CASSQVSGRSTDTQYF
NA TRBJ1-5 NA TRBV7-2 TGTGCCAGCAGCCTCCGGGGGGGGTATGGCAATCAGCCCCAGCATTTT CASSLRGGYGNQPQHF
TRBD1 TRBJ1-1 NA TRBV7-9 TGTGCCAGCAGCGTAACCTGGACAGGGGATAAAGCTTTCTTT CASSVTWTGDKAFF
NA TRBJ1-5 NA TRBV6-5 TGTGCCAGCAGGCCCTCGGAGGATCAGCCCCAGCATTTT CASRPSEDQPQHF
NA TRBJ1-2 NA TRBV5-1 TGCGCCAGCAGCCTGGATAGAACTAACTATGGCTACACCTTC CASSLDRTNYGYTF
NA TRBJ2-2 once TRBV5-8 TGTGCCAGCAGCTTGGCCTCTTTAGGGATCAACACCGGGGAGCTGTTTTTT CASSLASLGINTGELFF
NA TRBJ2-3 NA TRBV5-1 TGCGCCAGCAGCTTGGACAGGGACTTGGATACGCAGTATTTT CASSLDRDLDTQYF
NA TRBJ1-5 NA TRBV4-2 TGTGCCAGCAGCCAAGGGTACACGGGCAATCAGCCCCAGCATTTT CASSQGYTGNQPQHF
NA TRBJ2-3 NA TRBV4-2 TGTGCCAGCAGCCAAGTGGCTAGCGGCACAGATACGCAGTATTTT CASSQVASGTDTQYF
NA TRBJ2-3 NA TRBV4-3 TGCGCCAGCAGCCATGATCTAGTTCTGTTCGCAGATACGCAGTATTTT CASSHDLVLFADTQYF
TRBD1 TRBJ2-3 NA TRBV9 TGTGCCAGCACCATCGACAGGGCCCCAGATACGCAGTATTTT CASTIDRAPDTQYF
NA TRBJ2-6 once TRBV10-3 TGTGCCATCAGTGAATGGGGGATTGGGGCCAACGTCCTGACTTTC CAISEWGIGANVLTF
TRBD2 TRBJ2-3 NA TRBV5-1 TGCGCCAGCAGCTTGGCGGGACTAGGCTACACAGATACGCAGTATTTT CASSLAGLGYTDTQYF
TRBD1 TRBJ2-2 NA TRBV5-1 TGCGCCAGCAGCGTACAGGGGGCGGGGAACACCGGGGAGCTGTTTTTT CASSVQGAGNTGELFF
TRBD2 TRBJ2-3 NA TRBV7-9 TGTGCCAGCAGCTTGAGGCGGGAGAGAGGCTGGGGCACAGATACGCAGTATTTT CASSLRRERGWGTDTQYF
NA TRBJ2-4 once TRBV28 TGTGCCAGCAGTAGACAGGGGTGGCGGGGGTTAGCCAAAAACATTCAGTACTTC CASSRQGWRGLAKNIQYF
NA TRBJ1-5 few TRBV2 TGTGCCAGCAGTGAAGCAGGTGGCCGAAATAATCAGCCCCAGCATTTT CASSEAGGRNNQPQHF
TRBD2 TRBJ2-3 NA TRBV30 TGTGCCTGGAGCTTTGGCGGGGGGGCGTCTGATACGCAGTATTTT CAWSFGGGASDTQYF
NA TRBJ2-2 NA TRBV29-1 TGCAGCGTTGAAGATACGGGTACCGGGGAGCTGTTTTTT CSVEDTGTGELFF
NA TRBJ2-3 NA TRBV11-3 TGTGCCAGCAGCCGGCCCTATAGCGGATGCACAGATACGCAGTATTTT CASSRPYSGCTDTQYF
NA TRBJ1-5 NA TRBV6-1 TGTGCCAGCAGTGAACTAGGGGGACTGAACAATCAGCCCCAGCATTTT CASSELGGLNNQPQHF
NA TRBJ2-7 NA TRBV4-3 TGCGCCAGCAGCCAAGCGGACTGGAGCTACGAGCAGTACTTC CASSQADWSYEQYF
TRBD2 TRBJ2-3 once TRBV7-8 TGTGCCAGCAGCTTAATGGGGAGGGGCGGGTATAGCACAGATACGCAGTATTTT CASSLMGRGGYSTDTQYF
TRBD1 TRBJ2-1 NA TRBV27 TGTGCCAGCAGACCCGGGACAGGGTCGGAGAATGAGCAGTTCTTC CASRPGTGSENEQFF
NA TRBJ1-1 NA TRBV7-2 TGTGCCAGCAGCCCCGTTGGACACATGAACACTGAAGCTTTCTTT CASSPVGHMNTEAFF
TRBD1 TRBJ1-5 NA TRBV7-2 TGTGCCAGCAGTCCCAGGGGGTGGCAGCCCCAGCATTTT CASSPRGWQPQHF
NA TRBJ2-7 NA TRBV12-3/TRBV12-4 TGTGCCAGCAGTTACAGTGGGGAGCAGTACTTC CASSYSGEQYF
NA TRBJ1-5 NA TRBV29-1 TGCAGCGTTGGCCCAGGTAGCAATCAGCCCCAGCATTTT CSVGPGSNQPQHF
NA TRBJ2-3 NA TRBV11-3 TGTGCCAGCAGCCCACCTTGGCAGGATACGCAGTATTTT CASSPPWQDTQYF
NA TRBJ2-5 NA TRBV2 TGTGCCAGCAGTGCTCAGGGGGGACCCCAAGAGACCCAGTACTTC CASSAQGGPQETQYF
NA TRBJ2-2 once TRBV4-1 TGCGCCAGCAGCCAAGATGAGGGGGGGACCGGGGAGCTGTTTTTT CASSQDEGGTGELFF
NA TRBJ2-1 NA TRBV4-3 TGCGCCAGCAGCCAAGAGGGAAGAAACTCCTACAATGAGCAGTTCTTC CASSQEGRNSYNEQFF
TRBD1 TRBJ1-2 NA TRBV9 TGTGCCAGCAGCGGCAGGGGGTATGGCTACACCTTC CASSGRGYGYTF
NA TRBJ1-1 NA TRBV2 TGTGCCAGCAGACTCGGGGCGAACACTGAAGCTTTCTTT CASRLGANTEAFF
NA TRBJ2-7 NA TRBV27 TGTGCCAGCGGAGCGGATAGTGAGCGCGAGCAGTACTTC CASGADSEREQYF
TRBD1 TRBJ1-6 few TRBV7-3 TGTGCCAGCAGCTTAGACAGGGAAAATTCACCCCTCCACTTT CASSLDRENSPLHF
NA TRBJ1-2 NA TRBV5-8 TGTGCCAGCACCCACCGTCTTGGGACACGGAGCTATGGCTACACCTTC CASTHRLGTRSYGYTF
NA TRBJ2-5 NA TRBV6-6 TGTGCCAGCAGTGTAAAAACCGGTGAACAAGAGACCCAGTACTTC CASSVKTGEQETQYF
NA TRBJ2-1 NA TRBV10-2 TGCGCCAGCAGTGATAGTGTTATTTTTATAGGCCGCGATGAGCAGTTCTTC CASSDSVIFIGRDEQFF
TRBD2 TRBJ2-2 NA TRBV19 TGTGCCAGTAGTCTCATGGGGGGGTGGAACACCGGGGAGCTGTTTTTT CASSLMGGWNTGELFF
TRBD2 TRBJ2-1 NA TRBV6-4 TGTGCCAGCAGCGCCAGGGGATCTGGGACTAGCGGGTATGATGAGCAGTTCTTC CASSARGSGTSGYDEQFF